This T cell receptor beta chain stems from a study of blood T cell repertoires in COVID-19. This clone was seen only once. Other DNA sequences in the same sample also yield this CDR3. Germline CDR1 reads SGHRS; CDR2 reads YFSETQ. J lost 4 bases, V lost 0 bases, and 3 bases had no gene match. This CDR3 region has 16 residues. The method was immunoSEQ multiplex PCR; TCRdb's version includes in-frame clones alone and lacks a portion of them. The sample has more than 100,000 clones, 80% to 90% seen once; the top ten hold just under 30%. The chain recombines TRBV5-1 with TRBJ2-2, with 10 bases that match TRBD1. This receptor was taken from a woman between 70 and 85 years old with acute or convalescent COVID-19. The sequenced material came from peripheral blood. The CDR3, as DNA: TGCGCCAGCAGCTTGGCCGGGACAGGGGTCACCGGGGAGCTGTTTTTT. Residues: CASSLAGTGVTGELFF.